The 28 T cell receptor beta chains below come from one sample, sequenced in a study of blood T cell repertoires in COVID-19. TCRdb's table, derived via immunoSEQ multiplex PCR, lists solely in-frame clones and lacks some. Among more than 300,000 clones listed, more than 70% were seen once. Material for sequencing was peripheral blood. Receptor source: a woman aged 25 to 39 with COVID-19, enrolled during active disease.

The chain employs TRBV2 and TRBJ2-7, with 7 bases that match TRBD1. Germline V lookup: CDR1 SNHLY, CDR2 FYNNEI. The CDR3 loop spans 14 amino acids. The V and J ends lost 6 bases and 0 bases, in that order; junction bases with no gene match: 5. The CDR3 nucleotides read TGTGCCAGCAGGCCGGGACAGAGCTCCTACGAGCAGTACTTC. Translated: CASRPGQSSYEQYF.

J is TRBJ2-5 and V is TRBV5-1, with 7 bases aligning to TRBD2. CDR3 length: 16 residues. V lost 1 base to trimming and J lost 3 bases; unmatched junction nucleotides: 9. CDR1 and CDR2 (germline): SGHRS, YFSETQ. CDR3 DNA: TGCGCCAGCAGCTTGTATTGGCGGGAGAGGGAAGAGACCCAGTACTTC. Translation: CASSLYWREREETQYF.

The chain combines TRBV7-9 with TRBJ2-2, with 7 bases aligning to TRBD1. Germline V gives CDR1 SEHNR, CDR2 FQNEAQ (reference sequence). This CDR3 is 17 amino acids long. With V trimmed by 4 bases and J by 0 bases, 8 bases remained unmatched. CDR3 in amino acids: CASSSTKTGPNTGELFF. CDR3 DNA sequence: TGTGCCAGCAGCTCCACGAAGACAGGGCCGAACACCGGGGAGCTGTTTTTT.

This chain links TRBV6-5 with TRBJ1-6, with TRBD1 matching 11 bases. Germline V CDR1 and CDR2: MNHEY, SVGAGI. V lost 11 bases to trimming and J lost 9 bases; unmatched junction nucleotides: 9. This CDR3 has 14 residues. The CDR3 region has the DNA TGTGCCTGTGGACAGGGGGCGGTAGTTTCACCCCTCCACTTT. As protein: CACGQGAVVSPLHF.

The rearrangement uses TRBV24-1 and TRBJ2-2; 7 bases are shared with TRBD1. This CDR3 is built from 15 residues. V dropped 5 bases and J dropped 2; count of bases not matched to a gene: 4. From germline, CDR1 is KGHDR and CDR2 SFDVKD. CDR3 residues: CATSAGTVNTGELFF. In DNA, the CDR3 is TGTGCCACCAGTGCCGGGACAGTTAACACCGGGGAGCTGTTTTTT.

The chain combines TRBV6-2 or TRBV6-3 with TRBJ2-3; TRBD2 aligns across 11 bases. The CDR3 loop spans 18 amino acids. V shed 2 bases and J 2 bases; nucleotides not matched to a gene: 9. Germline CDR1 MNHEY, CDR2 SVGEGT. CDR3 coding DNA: TGTGCCAGCAGTTACGCCCCGGGACTAGCGGAAGCCACAGATACGCAGTATTTT. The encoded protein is CASSYAPGLAEATDTQYF.

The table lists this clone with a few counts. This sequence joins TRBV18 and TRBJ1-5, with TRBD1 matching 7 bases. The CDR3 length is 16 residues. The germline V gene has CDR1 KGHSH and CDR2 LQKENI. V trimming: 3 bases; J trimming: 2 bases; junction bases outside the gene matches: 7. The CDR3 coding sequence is TGTGCCAGCTCACCCTCAGACAGGGCACGCAATCAGCCCCAGCATTTT. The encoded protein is CASSPSDRARNQPQHF.

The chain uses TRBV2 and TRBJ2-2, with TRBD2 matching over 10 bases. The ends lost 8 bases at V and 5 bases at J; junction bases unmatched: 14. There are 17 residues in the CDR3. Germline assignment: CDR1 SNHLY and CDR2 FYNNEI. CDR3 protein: CASGAGAGGPGTGELFF. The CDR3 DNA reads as TGTGCCAGCGGGGCGGGAGCGGGAGGGCCGGGGACCGGGGAGCTGTTTTTT.

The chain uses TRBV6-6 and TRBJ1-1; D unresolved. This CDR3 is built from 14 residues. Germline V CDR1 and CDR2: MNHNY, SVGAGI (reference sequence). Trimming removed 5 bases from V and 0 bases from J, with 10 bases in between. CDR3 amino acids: CASSTTVMNTEAFF. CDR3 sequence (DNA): TGTGCCAGCAGTACCACAGTCATGAACACTGAAGCTTTCTTT.

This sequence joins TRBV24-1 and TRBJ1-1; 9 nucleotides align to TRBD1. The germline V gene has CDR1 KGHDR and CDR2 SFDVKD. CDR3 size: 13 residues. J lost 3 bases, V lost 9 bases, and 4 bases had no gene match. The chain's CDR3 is CATSGTGHTEAFF. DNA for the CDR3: TGTGCCACCTCAGGGACAGGGCACACTGAAGCTTTCTTT.

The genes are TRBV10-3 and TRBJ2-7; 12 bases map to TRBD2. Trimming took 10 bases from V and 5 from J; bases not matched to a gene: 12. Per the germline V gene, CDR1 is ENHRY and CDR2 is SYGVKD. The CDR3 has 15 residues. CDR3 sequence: CATALTSGRRNEQYF. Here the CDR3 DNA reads TGTGCCACCGCCCTGACTAGCGGGAGACGAAACGAGCAGTACTTC.

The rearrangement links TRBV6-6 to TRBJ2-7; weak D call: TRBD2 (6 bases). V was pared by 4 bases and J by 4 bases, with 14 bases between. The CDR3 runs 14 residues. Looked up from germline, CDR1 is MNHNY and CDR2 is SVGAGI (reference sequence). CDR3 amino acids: CASSFTGEAYEQYF. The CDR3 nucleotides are TGTGCCAGCAGTTTTACGGGAGAGGCGTACGAGCAGTACTTC.

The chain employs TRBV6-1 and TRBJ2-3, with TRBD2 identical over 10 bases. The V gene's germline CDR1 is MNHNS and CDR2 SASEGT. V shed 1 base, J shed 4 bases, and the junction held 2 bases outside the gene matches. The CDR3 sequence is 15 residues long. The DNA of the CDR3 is TGTGCCAGCAGTGAAGGGCTAGCGGGGGCAGATACGCAGTATTTT. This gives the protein CASSEGLAGADTQYF.

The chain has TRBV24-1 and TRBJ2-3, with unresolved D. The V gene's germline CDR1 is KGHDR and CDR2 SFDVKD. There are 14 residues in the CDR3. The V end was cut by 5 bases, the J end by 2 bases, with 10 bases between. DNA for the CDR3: TGTGCCACCAGTGCGGCAGGAAACACAGATACGCAGTATTTT. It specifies CATSAAGNTDTQYF.

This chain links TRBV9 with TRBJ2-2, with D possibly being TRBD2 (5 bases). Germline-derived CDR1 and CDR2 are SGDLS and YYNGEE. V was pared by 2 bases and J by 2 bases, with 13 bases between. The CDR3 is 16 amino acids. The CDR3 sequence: CASSVGGRLNTGELFF. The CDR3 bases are TGTGCCAGCAGCGTTGGAGGACGCCTCAACACCGGGGAGCTGTTTTTT.

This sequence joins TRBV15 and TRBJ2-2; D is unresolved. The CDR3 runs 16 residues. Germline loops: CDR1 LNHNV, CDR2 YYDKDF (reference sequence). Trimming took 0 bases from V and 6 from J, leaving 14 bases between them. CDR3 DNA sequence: TGTGCCACCAGCAGAGATGTACTGAATCTCGCCGGGGAGCTGTTTTTT. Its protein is CATSRDVLNLAGELFF.

The CDR3 DNA is TGTGCCAGCAGCTTAAAAGCGGGAGGCCATCCCCAGTTCTTC. It translates to CASSLKAGGHPQFF. This chain links TRBV7-2 with TRBJ2-1, with 9 bases that match TRBD2. The junction had 9 bases not matched to a gene; V was cut back by 2 bases and J by 13 bases. This CDR3 comprises 14 residues. Germline CDR1 SGHTA, CDR2 FQGNSA.

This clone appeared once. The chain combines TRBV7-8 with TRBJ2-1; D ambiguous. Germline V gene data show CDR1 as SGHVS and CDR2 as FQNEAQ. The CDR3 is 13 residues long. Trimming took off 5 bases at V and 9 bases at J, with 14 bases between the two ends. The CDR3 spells CASSPPRSTEQFF. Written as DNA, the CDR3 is TGTGCCAGCAGCCCGCCTCGGAGCACTGAGCAGTTCTTC.

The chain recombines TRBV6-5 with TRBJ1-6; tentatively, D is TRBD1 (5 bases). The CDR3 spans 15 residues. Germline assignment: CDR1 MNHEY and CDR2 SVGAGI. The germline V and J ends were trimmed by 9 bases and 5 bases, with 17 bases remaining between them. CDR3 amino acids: CASRPPPGNNSPLHF. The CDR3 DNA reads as TGTGCCAGTCGCCCCCCCCCAGGGAATAATTCACCCCTCCACTTT.

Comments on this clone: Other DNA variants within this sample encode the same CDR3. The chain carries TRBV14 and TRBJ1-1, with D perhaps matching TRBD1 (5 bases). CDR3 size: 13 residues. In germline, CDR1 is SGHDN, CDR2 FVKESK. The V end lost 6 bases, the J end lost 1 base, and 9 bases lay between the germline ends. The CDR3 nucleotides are TGTGCCAGCAGTCGTGACAGGAACACTGAAGCTTTCTTT. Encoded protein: CASSRDRNTEAFF.

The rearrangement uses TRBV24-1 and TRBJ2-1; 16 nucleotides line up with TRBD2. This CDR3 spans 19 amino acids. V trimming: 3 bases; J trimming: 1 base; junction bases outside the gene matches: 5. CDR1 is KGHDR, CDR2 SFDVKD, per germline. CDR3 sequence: CATSDGGTSGRGSYNEQFF. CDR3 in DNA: TGTGCCACCAGTGATGGGGGGACTAGCGGGAGGGGGTCCTACAATGAGCAGTTCTTC.

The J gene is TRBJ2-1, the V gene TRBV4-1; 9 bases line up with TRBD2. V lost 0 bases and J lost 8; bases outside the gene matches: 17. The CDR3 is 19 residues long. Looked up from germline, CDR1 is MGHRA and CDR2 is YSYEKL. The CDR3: CASSQDRRGGRGAGDEQFF. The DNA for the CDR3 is TGCGCCAGCAGCCAAGATAGGAGGGGCGGGAGGGGGGCTGGCGATGAGCAGTTCTTC.

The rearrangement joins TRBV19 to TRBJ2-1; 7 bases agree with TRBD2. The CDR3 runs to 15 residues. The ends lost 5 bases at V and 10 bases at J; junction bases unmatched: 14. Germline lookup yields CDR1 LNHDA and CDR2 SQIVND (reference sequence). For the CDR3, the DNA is TGTGCCAGTAGTCCCCTAGCGGAGGGGAGGTTGGAGCAGTTCTTC. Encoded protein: CASSPLAEGRLEQFF.

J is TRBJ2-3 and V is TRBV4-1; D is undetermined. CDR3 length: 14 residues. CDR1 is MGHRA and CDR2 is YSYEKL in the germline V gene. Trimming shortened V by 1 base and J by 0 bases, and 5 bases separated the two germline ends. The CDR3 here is CASSQVASTDTQYF. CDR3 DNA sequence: TGCGCCAGCAGCCAAGTGGCTAGCACAGATACGCAGTATTTT.

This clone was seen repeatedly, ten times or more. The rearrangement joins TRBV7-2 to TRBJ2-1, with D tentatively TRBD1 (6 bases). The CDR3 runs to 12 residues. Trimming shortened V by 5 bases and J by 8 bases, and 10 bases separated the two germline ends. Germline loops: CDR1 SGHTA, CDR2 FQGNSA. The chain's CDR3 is CASSPQGDEQFF. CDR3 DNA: TGTGCCAGCAGCCCACAGGGCGATGAGCAGTTCTTC.

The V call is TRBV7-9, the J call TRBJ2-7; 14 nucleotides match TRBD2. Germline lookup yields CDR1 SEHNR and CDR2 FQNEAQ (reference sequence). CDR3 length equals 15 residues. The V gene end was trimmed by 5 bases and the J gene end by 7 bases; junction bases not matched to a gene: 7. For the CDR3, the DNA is TGTGCCAGCAGCCTCGGACTAGCGGGAGGTGGGGAGCAGTACTTC. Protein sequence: CASSLGLAGGGEQYF.

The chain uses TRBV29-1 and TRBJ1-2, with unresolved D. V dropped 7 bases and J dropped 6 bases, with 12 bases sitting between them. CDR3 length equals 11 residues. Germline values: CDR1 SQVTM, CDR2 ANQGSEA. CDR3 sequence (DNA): TGCAGCGGCACGGAGGGAGATGGCTACACCTTC. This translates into CSGTEGDGYTF. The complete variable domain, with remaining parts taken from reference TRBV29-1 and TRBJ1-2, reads SAVISQKPSRDICQRGTSLTIQCQVDSQVTMMFWYRQQPGQSLTLIATANQGSEATYESGFVIDKFPISRPNLTFSTLTVSNMSPEDSSIYLCSGTEGDGYTFGSGTRLTVV.

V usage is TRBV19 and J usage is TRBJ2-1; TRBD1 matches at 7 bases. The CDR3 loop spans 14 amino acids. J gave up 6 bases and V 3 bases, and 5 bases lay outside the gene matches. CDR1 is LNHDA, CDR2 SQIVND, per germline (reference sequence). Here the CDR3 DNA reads TGTGCCAGTAGTATGACAGGGTGGGTCAATGAGCAGTTCTTC. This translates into CASSMTGWVNEQFF.